This T cell receptor (beta chain) appears in the sequencing data of a study of T cell responses to AZD1222 COVID-19 vaccine. Findings and limits, study-wide: The study found Spike-specific TCR breadth and depth rose after two AZD1222 doses.

The CDR3 runs 14 residues. CDR1 and CDR2 from the germline V gene are KGHSH and LQKENI. Trimming took 2 bases from V and 3 from J, leaving 11 bases between them. The assay was immunoSEQ multiplex PCR, and TCRdb's table has in-frame clones only and misses some. Of around 78,000 clones listed, roughly nine tenths were seen once; the top ten hold roughly a quarter. Concerning this clone: Its antigen is not known.

J is TRBJ2-7 and V is TRBV18; D uncertain. Material: peripheral blood, obtained on day 0 of AZD1222 vaccination. This clonotype originated in an adult in good health. This CDR3 is CASSPNGRYYEQYF. CDR3 DNA: TGTGCCAGCTCACCAAACGGACGGTACTACGAGCAGTACTTC.